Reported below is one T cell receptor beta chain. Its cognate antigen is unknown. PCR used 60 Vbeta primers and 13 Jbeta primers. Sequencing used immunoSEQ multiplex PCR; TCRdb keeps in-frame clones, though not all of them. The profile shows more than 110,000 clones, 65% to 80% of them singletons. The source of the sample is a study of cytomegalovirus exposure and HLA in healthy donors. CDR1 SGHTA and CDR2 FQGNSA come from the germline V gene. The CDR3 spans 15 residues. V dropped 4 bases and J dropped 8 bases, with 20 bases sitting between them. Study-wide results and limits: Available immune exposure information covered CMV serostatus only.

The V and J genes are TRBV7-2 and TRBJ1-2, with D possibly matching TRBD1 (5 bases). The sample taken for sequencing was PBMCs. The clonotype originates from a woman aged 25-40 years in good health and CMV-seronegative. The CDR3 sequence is CASSSDLGGSQGYTF. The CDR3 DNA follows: TGTGCCAGCAGCTCGGACTTGGGGGGATCCCAAGGCTACACCTTC.